This TCR beta chain was identified during a study of radiotherapy plus CTLA-4 blockade in lung cancer. Looking at the study overall: Objective responses were documented in 15% to 20% of patients, with disease control in roughly 33%. Study-wide findings and caveats: Response, reportedly, was best predicted by interferon-beta along with early blood T cell clone dynamics. Blood saw expansion of tumor-derived TCR clones after radiotherapy plus ipilimumab.

Those patients who had chemo-refractory metastatic non-small-cell lung cancer were given focal radiation along with CTLA-4 blockade through ipilimumab. Trimming cost V 4 bases and J 4 bases; bases outside gene matches: 0. CDR1 is SGHTA, CDR2 FQGTGA, per germline. The CDR3 sequence is 14 residues long. Notes on this clone: Its antigen is unidentified.

Only in-frame clones appear in the TCRdb table, and some are missing; sequencing was by immunoSEQ multiplex PCR. The sample has tens of thousands of clones, 50% to 70% seen once; the top ten hold about a fifth. The chain recombines TRBV7-3 with TRBJ2-1; 11 bases map to TRBD1. The sample here was peripheral blood, taken from a patient treated with radiotherapy plus ipilimumab. This TCR was recovered from a human donor with non-small cell lung cancer who had a partial response to radiotherapy plus ipilimumab. Written as DNA, the CDR3 is TGTGCCAGCAGCTGGGACAGGGGGTACAATGAGCAGTTCTTC. It codes for CASSWDRGYNEQFF.